The 27 T cell receptor beta chains below come from one sample, sequenced in a study of cytomegalovirus exposure and HLA in healthy donors. PCR involved 60 Vbeta and 13 Jbeta primers. Clones were read by immunoSEQ multiplex PCR, and TCRdb kept only the in-frame ones, dropping some. The sample consists of 200,000 or so clones, approximately 84% of them appearing once. Material: PBMCs. These receptors were collected from a boy between 5 and 17 years old in good health and CMV-seronegative.

With regard to this clone: Other DNA sequences in this sample translate to the same CDR3. The V and J genes are TRBV5-1 and TRBJ2-7; no definite D call. Trimming took off 0 bases at V and 0 bases at J, with 4 bases between the two ends. The CDR3 sequence is 13 residues long. Germline loops: CDR1 SGHRS, CDR2 YFSETQ. CDR3 loop: CASSLDTSYEQYF. In DNA, the CDR3 is TGCGCCAGCAGCTTGGACACCTCCTACGAGCAGTACTTC.

The gene calls are TRBV27 and TRBJ2-7, with a possible D match to TRBD2 (5 bases). This CDR3 has 12 residues. The germline V gene has CDR1 MNHEY and CDR2 SMNVEV (reference sequence). Trimming removed 7 bases at V and 3 bases at J, with 10 bases between. The CDR3: CASKGLSYEQYF. The CDR3 coding sequence is TGTGCCAGCAAAGGACTGAGCTACGAGCAGTACTTC.

The CDR3 DNA sequence: TGTGCCTGGAGTTCAGGGGGTTCGGAGACCCAGTACTTC. Residues: CAWSSGGSETQYF. The chain combines TRBV30 with TRBJ2-5; 7 bases are a match to TRBD1. CDR1 is GTSNPN, CDR2 SVGIG, per germline (reference sequence). This CDR3 contains 13 residues. J lost 5 bases, V lost 2 bases, and 5 bases had no gene match.

This sequence joins TRBV15 and TRBJ2-5, with 9 bases identical to TRBD1. In germline, CDR1 is LNHNV, CDR2 YYDKDF (reference sequence). After removal of 3 bases from V and 3 bases from J, the junction contained 5 bases not matched to a gene. This CDR3 is built from 15 residues. CDR3 in amino acids: CATSSGTGPKETQYF. CDR3 nucleotides: TGTGCCACCAGCAGCGGGACAGGGCCCAAAGAGACCCAGTACTTC.

V and J are TRBV6-6 and TRBJ2-3; D ambiguous. The germline CDR1 and CDR2 sequences are MNHNY and SVGAGI (reference sequence). The CDR3 loop spans 13 amino acids. Between the trimmed V and J ends, which lost 5 bases and 5 bases, there was a span of 11 bases. The CDR3 region is CASSPGEVDTQYF. CDR3 nucleotide sequence: TGTGCCAGCAGTCCGGGTGAGGTAGATACGCAGTATTTT.

This chain links TRBV28 with TRBJ1-5; D possibly corresponds to TRBD1 (6 bases). Germline lookup yields CDR1 MDHEN and CDR2 SYDVKM. This CDR3 is built from 14 residues. Trimming took 3 bases from V and 6 from J, leaving 12 bases between them. CDR3 coding DNA: TGTGCCAGCAGTTTGAGCAGGGGACGTCAGCCCCAGCATTTT. Residues: CASSLSRGRQPQHF.

J is TRBJ1-1 and V is TRBV19; TRBD1 is a possible D gene (6 bases). The CDR3 runs to 14 residues. Trimming removed 0 bases from V and 6 bases from J, with 11 bases in between. CDR1 is LNHDA, CDR2 SQIVND, per germline (reference sequence). The CDR3 nucleotides are TGTGCCAGTAGTATAGAAGGGGGTAGCGCTGAAGCTTTCTTT. Amino acid sequence: CASSIEGGSAEAFF. Looking up the rest from reference TRBV19 and TRBJ1-1 gives the full variable domain: DGGITQSPKYLFRKEGQNVTLSCEQNLNHDAMYWYRQDPGQGLRLIYYSQIVNDFQKGDIAEGYSVSREKKESFPLTVTSAQKNPTAFYLCASSIEGGSAEAFFGQGTRLTVV.

The chain is built from TRBV5-4 and TRBJ1-6, with D possibly matching TRBD1 (5 bases). This CDR3 spans 15 amino acids. From germline, CDR1 is SGHNT and CDR2 YYREEE (reference sequence). The V and J ends lost 1 base and 8 bases respectively, with 13 bases between them. The CDR3 nucleotides read TGTGCCAGCAGCTTGAGGAGGGGAATGGATTCACCCCTCCACTTT. Its translation: CASSLRRGMDSPLHF. The complete variable domain, with remaining parts taken from reference TRBV5-4 and TRBJ1-6, reads ETGVTQSPTHLIKTRGQQVTLRCSSQSGHNTVSWYQQALGQGPQFIFQYYREEENGRGNFPPRFSGLQFPNYSSELNVNALELDDSALYLCASSLRRGMDSPLHFGNGTRLTVT.

The chain employs TRBV19 and TRBJ1-3; unclear D gene. V lost 6 bases and J 1 base, leaving 10 bases between the germline ends. The CDR3 spans 14 residues. Germline V gives CDR1 LNHDA, CDR2 SQIVND (reference sequence). Here the CDR3 reads CASSLPGSGNTIYF. The CDR3 DNA sequence: TGTGCCAGTAGCCTCCCCGGTTCTGGAAACACCATATATTTT.

The sample holds one count of this clone. The chain recombines TRBV30 with TRBJ2-2, with TRBD2 matching over 9 bases. J was trimmed by 6 bases and V by 0 bases; bases with no gene match: 8. Germline assignment: CDR1 GTSNPN and CDR2 SVGIG (reference sequence). CDR3 size: 16 residues. CDR3 in DNA: TGTGCCTGGAGTGTACAAGGAGCGGGAGGTTCCGGGGAGCTGTTTTTT. The encoded protein is CAWSVQGAGGSGELFF.

This sequence joins TRBV7-9 and TRBJ2-3, with a tentative D call TRBD2 (5 bases). V was cut by 4 bases and J by 0 bases, with 20 bases left in between. CDR1 is SEHNR and CDR2 is FQNEAQ in the germline V gene (reference sequence). The CDR3 extends over 18 amino acids. CDR3 in amino acids: CASSSGGGLSISTDTQYF. The CDR3 DNA follows: TGTGCCAGCAGCTCGGGCGGAGGACTCTCTATTAGCACAGATACGCAGTATTTT. Drawing the rest from reference TRBV7-9 and TRBJ2-3, the complete variable domain is DTGVSQNPRHKITKRGQNVTFRCDPISEHNRLYWYRQTLGQGPEFLTYFQNEAQLEKSRLLSDRFSAERPKGSFSTLEIQRTEQGDSAMYLCASSSGGGLSISTDTQYFGPGTRLTVL.

The chain employs TRBV5-1 and TRBJ2-7, with 7 bases aligning to TRBD1. CDR3 size: 14 residues. Per the germline V gene, CDR1 is SGHRS and CDR2 is YFSETQ. The V segment lost 0 bases and the J segment 4 bases; nucleotides outside the gene matches: 4. CDR3 region: CASSLGGGGYEQYF. As DNA, the CDR3 is TGCGCCAGCAGCTTGGGAGGGGGCGGTTACGAGCAGTACTTC.

The chain carries TRBV13 and TRBJ2-7, with 14 bases that match TRBD2. The CDR3 covers 20 residues. V gave up 5 bases and J gave up 7 bases; unmatched junction bases: 22. The germline V gene has CDR1 PRHDT and CDR2 FYEKMQ (reference sequence). The CDR3 coding sequence is TGTGCCAGCAGCCCTACGAGCTGGGGAGCGACTAGCGGGAGGGATTGGGAGCAGTACTTC. It codes for CASSPTSWGATSGRDWEQYF.

The chain uses TRBV7-2 and TRBJ1-5; D might be TRBD1 (5 bases). V gave up 5 bases and J gave up 6 bases, with 17 bases separating them. Germline CDR1 reads SGHTA; CDR2 reads FQGNSA. The CDR3 covers 15 residues. CDR3 protein: CASSEVAGFIQPQHF. The CDR3 DNA reads TGTGCCAGCAGCGAGGTGGCAGGGTTTATTCAGCCCCAGCATTTT.

The chain carries TRBV7-9 and TRBJ2-3; D perhaps matches TRBD2 (6 bases). V was clipped by 6 bases and J by 4 bases, with 23 bases between them. Per the germline V gene, CDR1 is SEHNR and CDR2 is FQNEAQ (reference sequence). This CDR3 spans 17 amino acids. The CDR3 loop reads CASRRAPGAGGADTQYF. CDR3 nucleotide sequence: TGTGCCAGCAGGCGGGCTCCGGGAGCCGGGGGAGCAGATACGCAGTATTTT.

The chain carries TRBV19 and TRBJ2-3, with 7 bases matching TRBD2. Germline CDR1 and CDR2: LNHDA and SQIVND (reference sequence). After removal of 4 bases from V and 2 bases from J, the junction contained 6 bases not matched to a gene. This CDR3 comprises 15 residues. CDR3 loop: CASSTLASFTDTQYF. For the CDR3, the DNA is TGTGCCAGTAGTACACTAGCGAGCTTCACAGATACGCAGTATTTT.

The chain couples TRBV6-5 to TRBJ1-2; 8 nucleotides match TRBD1. The CDR3 runs 15 residues. Trimming cost V 6 bases and J 4 bases; bases outside gene matches: 10. Germline CDR1 MNHEY, CDR2 SVGAGI. CDR3 in DNA: TGTGCCAGCAGAAGACCTCAGGGGGCGACCTATGGCTACACCTTC. Translated: CASRRPQGATYGYTF.

This chain links TRBV13 with TRBJ2-2; 12 nucleotides agree with TRBD1. The CDR3 length is 15 residues. Per germline, CDR1 PRHDT and CDR2 FYEKMQ (reference sequence). J was trimmed by 6 bases and V by 5 bases; bases with no gene match: 4. CDR3: CASSDGTGGPGELFF. The CDR3 bases are TGTGCCAGCAGCGACGGGACAGGGGGCCCCGGGGAGCTGTTTTTT.

The chain carries TRBV6-6 and TRBJ2-7; tentative D call: TRBD1 (6 bases). The CDR3 contains 12 residues. Germline V gene data show CDR1 as MNHNY and CDR2 as SVGAGI (reference sequence). The V end was cut by 6 bases, the J end by 2 bases, with 8 bases between. This chain's CDR3 is CASRTGPYEQYF. The CDR3 bases are TGTGCCAGCAGGACAGGACCCTACGAGCAGTACTTC.

The chain couples TRBV30 to TRBJ1-1, with D possibly being TRBD1 (5 bases). The CDR3 length is 12 residues. Trimming cost V 0 bases and J 11 bases, with 13 bases left between them. Germline lookup yields CDR1 GTSNPN and CDR2 SVGIG (reference sequence). This chain's CDR3 is CAWSVGTMTAFF. The DNA of the CDR3 is TGTGCCTGGAGTGTCGGGACTATGACGGCTTTCTTT.

This rearrangement joins TRBV30 to TRBJ1-2; possibly TRBD1 for D (5 bases). The length of the CDR3 is 13 residues. Germline assignment: CDR1 GTSNPN and CDR2 SVGIG (reference sequence). The ends were cut back, 2 bases at V and 4 bases at J, with 11 bases in the middle. CDR3 loop: CAWSSGSAYGYTF. CDR3 DNA: TGTGCCTGGAGTTCAGGGTCGGCCTATGGCTACACCTTC.

This chain uses TRBV5-6 with TRBJ1-5, with 12 nucleotides matching TRBD1. This CDR3 region has 19 residues. CDR1 and CDR2 from the germline V gene are SGHDT and YYEEEE. Trimming removed 3 bases from V and 2 bases from J; junction bases left unmatched: 12. The CDR3: CASSSGRDRGHRRNQPQHF. For the CDR3, the DNA is TGTGCCAGCAGCTCCGGGCGGGACAGGGGGCATCGTCGCAATCAGCCCCAGCATTTT. The variable domain in full, with the rest retrieved from reference TRBV5-6 and TRBJ1-5, is DAGVTQSPTHLIKTRGQQVTLRCSPKSGHDTVSWYQQALGQGPQFIFQYYEEEERQRGNFPDRFSGHQFPNYSSELNVNALLLGDSALYLCASSSGRDRGHRRNQPQHFGDGTRLSIL.

The chain recombines TRBV28 with TRBJ2-7; weak D call: TRBD2 (6 bases). The CDR3 runs 16 residues. V lost 10 bases and J lost 1, with 23 bases in between. Per germline, CDR1 MDHEN and CDR2 SYDVKM. CDR3 bases: TGTGCCAACACCGGATACCGGGACTTGGGTTCCTACGAGCAGTACTTC. This sequence encodes CANTGYRDLGSYEQYF.

The gene calls are TRBV28 and TRBJ1-2; D may be TRBD1 (5 bases). The CDR3 has 13 amino acids. Between the trimmed V and J ends, which lost 6 bases and 4 bases, there was a span of 12 bases. In germline, CDR1 is MDHEN, CDR2 SYDVKM. CDR3 protein: CASSRQSGYGYTF. Here the CDR3 DNA reads TGTGCCAGCAGCCGACAGTCGGGCTATGGCTACACCTTC.

V is TRBV7-3 and J is TRBJ1-1; D gene unclear. CDR1 SGHTA and CDR2 FQGTGA come from the germline V gene. The CDR3 consists of 15 residues. Trimming cost V 2 bases and J 1 base, with 11 bases left between them. CDR3 protein: CASSLQRVGNTEAFF. The CDR3 coding sequence is TGTGCCAGCAGCTTACAGAGGGTTGGGAACACTGAAGCTTTCTTT.

This chain joins TRBV5-6 and TRBJ1-2; no reliable D call. The CDR3 is 16 amino acids. The V and J ends lost 2 bases and 4 bases respectively, with 18 bases between them. Germline V gives CDR1 SGHDT, CDR2 YYEEEE. The CDR3 is CASSFQVKVRPYGYTF. In DNA, the CDR3 is TGTGCCAGCAGCTTCCAGGTCAAGGTTAGGCCCTATGGCTACACCTTC.

The chain uses TRBV6-5 and TRBJ1-1; 8 nucleotides line up with TRBD1. The CDR3 has 15 residues. The V and J ends lost 6 bases and 2 bases, in that order; junction bases with no gene match: 8. From germline, CDR1 is MNHEY and CDR2 SVGAGI. The CDR3 loop reads CASSWTGRVNTEAFF. In DNA, the CDR3 is TGTGCCAGCAGCTGGACAGGGAGGGTTAACACTGAAGCTTTCTTT.